Below are 23 T cell receptor beta chains sequenced from a single sample in a study of blood T cell repertoires in COVID-19. Measured with immunoSEQ multiplex PCR; TCRdb has only the in-frame clones, and not every one. This sample has more than 65,000 clones, with more than 75% found just once. Sequenced material: peripheral blood. These receptors were taken from a human donor in a cohort sampled during active COVID-19.

CDR3 DNA: TGTGCCAGCACTAACACAGGGGAGCGAGGCTACACCTTC. Translated, it gives CASTNTGERGYTF. The rearrangement uses TRBV12-3 or TRBV12-4 and TRBJ1-2, with TRBD1 matching over 7 bases. There are 13 residues in the CDR3. V trimming: 7 bases; J trimming: 8 bases; junction bases outside the gene matches: 10.

The J gene is TRBJ1-5, the V gene TRBV30, with 7 nucleotides matching TRBD1. Trimming removed 3 bases from V and 5 bases from J; junction bases left unmatched: 10. CDR3 length: 15 amino acids. Germline V gives CDR1 GTSNPN, CDR2 SVGIG (reference sequence). DNA for the CDR3: TGTGCCTGGAGCGAGGGGACAGCTATTTATCAGCCCCAGCATTTT. Its protein is CAWSEGTAIYQPQHF.

This chain links TRBV5-6 with TRBJ2-5, with D perhaps matching TRBD2 (6 bases). Looked up from germline, CDR1 is SGHDT and CDR2 is YYEEEE. Trimming took 3 bases from V and 3 from J, leaving 12 bases between them. The CDR3 loop spans 14 amino acids. CDR3 nucleotides: TGTGCCAGCAGCTCACGGGACTTTAAAGAGACCCAGTACTTC. This sequence encodes CASSSRDFKETQYF.

This clone is a singleton in its sample. The chain employs TRBV7-9 and TRBJ1-1; D possibly corresponds to TRBD1 (6 bases). This CDR3 contains 15 residues. CDR1 and CDR2 from the germline V gene are SEHNR and FQNEAQ (reference sequence). V shed 0 bases and J shed 3 bases, with 11 bases lying between them. CDR3 protein: CASSLAGARDTEAFF. For the CDR3, the DNA is TGTGCCAGCAGCTTAGCGGGGGCGAGGGACACTGAAGCTTTCTTT.

The chain is built from TRBV5-1 and TRBJ1-1; no firm D call. The V gene's germline CDR1 is SGHRS and CDR2 YFSETQ. V gave up 2 bases and J gave up 5 bases, with 10 bases separating them. This CDR3 is 13 amino acids long. In DNA form, the CDR3 reads TGCGCCAGCAGCTTAGTCGGGAGGACTGAAGCTTTCTTT. It codes for CASSLVGRTEAFF.

The gene calls are TRBV19 and TRBJ1-6, with 8 positions matching TRBD1. Germline values: CDR1 LNHDA, CDR2 SQIVND (reference sequence). The CDR3 is made up of 17 amino acids. V lost 8 bases to trimming and J lost 9 bases; unmatched junction nucleotides: 18. CDR3 residues: CASGSNPQGALFSPLHF. Here the CDR3 DNA reads TGTGCCAGTGGCAGCAACCCCCAGGGGGCGCTTTTTTCACCCCTCCACTTT.

This sequence joins TRBV6-5 and TRBJ2-7; D not certain. The CDR3 covers 13 residues. V lost 4 bases, J lost 1 base, and 8 bases lay in between. Germline values: CDR1 MNHEY, CDR2 SVGAGI. This CDR3 reads CASSSADSYEQYF. DNA of the CDR3: TGTGCCAGCAGTTCTGCGGATTCCTACGAGCAGTACTTC.

The CDR3 nucleotides are TGTGCCAGCACCGCCCTTAGCGGGGCCCAAGAGACCCAGTACTTC. This sequence encodes CASTALSGAQETQYF. This chain joins TRBV7-2 and TRBJ2-5; 8 nucleotides agree with TRBD2. With 7 bases clipped from V and 1 base from J, the junction kept 8 bases outside the gene matches. The CDR3 totals 15 residues. Germline V CDR1 and CDR2: SGHTA, FQGNSA.

The chain employs TRBV11-2 and TRBJ2-7; possible D gene TRBD1, 7 bases. In germline, CDR1 is SGHAT, CDR2 FQNNGV. V was pared by 6 bases and J by 5 bases, with 20 bases between. The CDR3 covers 15 residues. In DNA form, the CDR3 reads TGTGCCAGCAGTCACCCCCAGGGAGGACAGGACGAGCAGTACTTC. It translates to CASSHPQGGQDEQYF.

The rearrangement links TRBV19 to TRBJ1-2; TRBD1 matches at 9 bases. V was clipped by 1 base and J by 6 bases; unmatched bases: 6. This CDR3 region has 15 residues. CDR1 is LNHDA and CDR2 is SQIVND in the germline V gene (reference sequence). CDR3 amino acids: CASSIATGTGHGYTF. CDR3 coding DNA: TGTGCCAGTAGTATAGCCACCGGGACAGGGCATGGCTACACCTTC.

The chain employs TRBV3-1 (or the pseudogene TRBV3-2) and TRBJ2-5, with unresolved D. The CDR3 has 12 residues. V was clipped by 3 bases and J by 6 bases, with 8 bases between them. Per the germline V gene, CDR1 is LGHDT and CDR2 is YNNKEL (reference sequence). CDR3 region: CASSQPLKTQYF. The CDR3 nucleotides read TGTGCCAGCAGCCAGCCACTGAAGACCCAGTACTTC.

A note on this clone: One end of the junction is discordant with germline, which a read error may explain. The chain combines TRBV15 with TRBJ2-3; no reliable D call. Germline V gene data show CDR1 as LNHNV and CDR2 as YYDKDF (reference sequence). The CDR3 is 13 residues long. This chain's CDR3 is CATSPLGTDTQYF. CDR3 coding DNA: TGTGCCACCAGCCCCCTGGGCACCGATACGCAGTATTTT.

The chain carries TRBV4-1 and TRBJ1-4; a possible D gene is TRBD1 (6 bases). The germline CDR1 and CDR2 sequences are MGHRA and YSYEKL. The V gene lost 5 bases and the J gene lost 0 bases, with 13 bases spanning the gap. The CDR3 covers 16 residues. CDR3 sequence: CASSDGQLATNEKLFF. CDR3 sequence (DNA): TGCGCCAGCAGCGACGGACAGCTTGCAACTAATGAAAAACTGTTTTTT.

This chain uses TRBV2 with TRBJ1-1; D perhaps matches TRBD1 (6 bases). Trimming pared 4 bases from V and 11 bases from J, leaving 17 bases between. Looked up from germline, CDR1 is SNHLY and CDR2 is FYNNEI. CDR3 length equals 13 residues. The CDR3 bases are TGTGCCAGCAGTGGCTGGACAGCCCCTGGTGCTTTCTTT. It translates to CASSGWTAPGAFF.

V and J are TRBV9 and TRBJ1-6; 8 bases map to TRBD1. This CDR3 spans 15 amino acids. V lost 1 base, J lost 14 bases, and 11 bases stayed unmatched. CDR1 and CDR2 (germline): SGDLS, YYNGEE. The CDR3 loop is CASSVTPGQEGSLHF. CDR3 DNA: TGTGCCAGCAGCGTAACCCCGGGACAGGAGGGGTCCCTCCACTTT.

The chain uses TRBV7-9 and TRBJ1-6; 10 bases are a match to TRBD1. V was clipped by 5 bases and J by 7 bases; unmatched bases: 5. Germline V gene sequence: CDR1 SEHNR, CDR2 FQNEAQ (reference sequence). The CDR3 loop spans 15 amino acids. In DNA, the CDR3 is TGTGCCAGCAGCCTAAGGACAGGGGGGAATTCACCCCTCCACTTT. Translation gives CASSLRTGGNSPLHF.

The chain combines TRBV2 with TRBJ1-3; 7 bases are shared with TRBD1. After removal of 6 bases from V and 4 bases from J, the junction contained 15 bases not matched to a gene. Germline V gene sequence: CDR1 SNHLY, CDR2 FYNNEI. The CDR3 is 17 residues long. The CDR3 spells CASRNRSKQGPGNTIYF. The CDR3 DNA reads as TGTGCCAGCAGGAATAGAAGTAAACAGGGGCCCGGAAACACCATATATTTT.

The chain carries TRBV4-1 and TRBJ2-5; D is possibly TRBD1 (6 bases). V dropped 2 bases and J dropped 5 bases, with 9 bases sitting between them. Germline V gene lookup returns CDR1 MGHRA and CDR2 YSYEKL. This CDR3 contains 13 residues. This CDR3 reads CASSQWQGETQYF. For the CDR3, the DNA is TGCGCCAGCAGCCAATGGCAGGGGGAGACCCAGTACTTC.

The chain combines TRBV3-1 (or the pseudogene TRBV3-2) with TRBJ2-5; 9 bases fit TRBD2. The ends lost 4 bases at V and 3 bases at J; junction bases unmatched: 12. Germline V gives CDR1 LGHDT, CDR2 YNNKEL (reference sequence). The CDR3 contains 17 residues. The CDR3 protein is CASSPLGLAGSKETQYF. CDR3 in DNA: TGTGCCAGCAGCCCACTTGGGCTAGCGGGGTCAAAAGAGACCCAGTACTTC.

The chain links TRBV4-3 to TRBJ1-3; no reliable D call. The germline V and J ends were trimmed by 1 base and 2 bases, with 6 bases remaining between them. Germline assignment: CDR1 LGHNA and CDR2 YSLEER. This CDR3 has 14 residues. CDR3 loop: CASSQGETGNTIYF. The CDR3 DNA reads TGCGCCAGCAGCCAAGGGGAGACTGGAAACACCATATATTTT.

The J gene is TRBJ1-6, the V gene TRBV19, with a possible D match to TRBD1 (5 bases). V lost 0 bases and J 3 bases, leaving 9 bases between the germline ends. The CDR3 length is 16 residues. Germline V gene lookup returns CDR1 LNHDA and CDR2 SQIVND (reference sequence). The CDR3 DNA reads TGTGCCAGTAGTATAGATGGGGCCAGCTATAATTCACCCCTCCACTTT. Translation: CASSIDGASYNSPLHF.

This clone was seen more than once but under ten times. The chain links TRBV4-1 to TRBJ2-7; TRBD1 matches at 8 bases. The germline V gene has CDR1 MGHRA and CDR2 YSYEKL. V dropped 3 bases and J dropped 2; count of bases not matched to a gene: 15. There are 18 residues in the CDR3. The CDR3 spells CASSHSTDRGRSPYEQYF. In DNA, the CDR3 is TGCGCCAGCAGCCATTCTACCGACAGGGGTCGAAGTCCCTACGAGCAGTACTTC.

The V gene is TRBV10-3, the J gene TRBJ1-5; 8 bases fit TRBD1. V trimming: 6 bases; J trimming: 7 bases; junction bases outside the gene matches: 11. The CDR3 totals 15 residues. Looked up from germline, CDR1 is ENHRY and CDR2 is SYGVKD. CDR3 DNA: TGTGCCATCAGCGAGGGGGGACAGGTCTTCCAGCCCCAGCATTTT. As protein: CAISEGGQVFQPQHF.